Below are 13 T cell receptor beta chains sequenced from a single sample in a study of regulatory T cells in long-lasting Graves disease. Time point of the sample: newly diagnosed GD, antithyroid drugs for less than 3 months. The authors made the TCR library using RNA they extracted from PBMCs. Researchers made TCR beta libraries by using iRepertoire HTBI primers and running Arm-PCR on CDR3 regions. TCRdb reprocessed the multiplex PCR reads with MiXCR, giving one entry per CDR3 protein. Of some 370,000 distinct CDR3 sequences in the sample, 10% to 15% are singletons; the top ten hold about 20%. This same sample was also taken into another study, of T cells in Graves' hyperthyroidism and ophthalmopathy.

Material: peripheral blood mononuclear cells (PBMCs), obtained at new diagnosis, from a patient treated with antithyroid drugs. The receptors stem from a woman between 18 and 30 years old with Graves disease.

This clonotype was detected many times. V is TRBV6-1 and J is TRBJ2-5; a weak D match, TRBD2 (6 bases). Trimming pared 5 bases from V and 1 base from J, leaving 14 bases between. CDR3 length: 15 residues. Per germline, CDR1 MNHNS and CDR2 SASEGT. CDR3 region: CASSHRPGLQETQYF. The CDR3 nucleotides read TGTGCCAGCAGTCATCGACCGGGACTCCAAGAGACCCAGTACTTC.

The table lists this clonotype with many counts. The J gene is TRBJ2-5, the V gene TRBV20-1, with TRBD2 identical over 12 bases. This CDR3 spans 18 amino acids. Trimming at V came to 3 bases and at J to 2 bases, leaving 13 bases not matched to a gene. From germline, CDR1 is DFQATT and CDR2 SNEGSKA (reference sequence). The CDR3: CSASSLLAGGPMQETQYF. The CDR3 coding sequence is TGCAGTGCTAGTTCACTCCTAGCGGGAGGGCCAATGCAAGAGACCCAGTACTTC.

This clonotype has just a few counts. Sequence at one end of the junction differs from germline and may be a read error. CDR3 coding DNA: TGTGCCAGCGGCTTAAGTTCTCCCTTTGGCGGTGAGCAGTTCTTC. This gives the protein CASGLSSPFGGEQFF. This rearrangement joins TRBV7-6 to TRBJ2-1; D not certain. Germline values: CDR1 SGHVS, CDR2 FNYEAQ. The CDR3 consists of 15 residues. Using reference TRBV7-6 and TRBJ2-1 for the parts outside the CDR3, the full variable domain is GAGVSQSPRYKVTKRGQDVALRCDPISGHVSLYWYRQALGQGPEFLTYFNYEAQQDKSGLPNDRFSAERPEGSISTLTIQRTEQRDSAMYRCASGLSSPFGGEQFFGPGTRLTVL.

This clonotype came up many times. The chain uses TRBV7-2 and TRBJ2-1; tentative D call: TRBD2 (6 bases). With 3 bases removed from V and 8 bases from J, the gap between germline ends came to 17 bases. The germline V gene encodes CDR1 SGHTA and CDR2 FQGNSA. The CDR3 contains 15 residues. CDR3 DNA sequence: TGTGCCAGCAGCTTGGAGCGGGTTGTCGTTCATGAGCAGTTCTTC. Protein product: CASSLERVVVHEQFF.

This clonotype was observed many times. V usage is TRBV5-1 and J usage is TRBJ2-1; D unclear. Germline CDR1 and CDR2: SGHRS and YFSETQ. Between the trimmed V and J ends, which lost 0 bases and 7 bases, there was a span of 8 bases. This CDR3 spans 13 amino acids. CDR3 sequence reads: CASSLDVSNEQFF. In nucleotides, the CDR3 is TGCGCCAGCAGCTTGGATGTGTCGAATGAGCAGTTCTTC.

This clonotype was found many times. The rearrangement uses TRBV14 and TRBJ2-7; 7 bases align to TRBD1. The length of the CDR3 is 18 residues. V lost 4 bases and J lost 0; bases outside the gene matches: 15. Germline-derived CDR1 and CDR2 are SGHDN and FVKESK. CDR3 amino acids: CASSLSPFKGAGSYEQYF. CDR3 coding DNA: TGTGCCAGCAGCCTATCCCCCTTTAAGGGGGCCGGCTCCTACGAGCAGTACTTC. Supplemented by reference TRBV14 and TRBJ2-7, the full variable domain reads EAGVTQFPSHSVIEKGQTVTLRCDPISGHDNLYWYRRVMGKEIKFLLHFVKESKQDESGMPNNRFLAERTGGTYSTLKVQPAELEDSGVYFCASSLSPFKGAGSYEQYFGPGTRLTVT.

This clonotype was found many times. The V and J genes are TRBV13 and TRBJ2-1; 8 bases align to TRBD2. V dropped 5 bases and J dropped 3; count of bases not matched to a gene: 9. Germline V gene data show CDR1 as PRHDT and CDR2 as FYEKMQ (reference sequence). This CDR3 is built from 16 residues. The CDR3 nucleotides read TGTGCCAGCAGCCCCCCCGGACTAGCTAGCTACAATGAGCAGTTCTTC. It yields the protein CASSPPGLASYNEQFF.

This clonotype has only a few counts. This chain uses TRBV20-1 with TRBJ2-2, with D tentatively TRBD2 (6 bases). The CDR3 runs to 17 residues. Germline CDR1 and CDR2: DFQATT and SNEGSKA (reference sequence). Trimming pared 3 bases from V and 2 bases from J, leaving 19 bases between. The CDR3 here is CSASRNRDFPNTGELFF. The CDR3 DNA follows: TGCAGTGCTAGCCGTAACCGGGACTTCCCTAACACCGGGGAGCTGTTTTTT.

In its sample, this clonotype was seen many times. The chain joins TRBV20-1 to TRBJ2-1; possible D gene TRBD1, 6 bases. Per the germline V gene, CDR1 is DFQATT and CDR2 is SNEGSKA (reference sequence). The CDR3 is 15 residues long. Trimming stripped 3 bases from V and 9 bases from J, with 21 bases between. The DNA for the CDR3 is TGCAGTGCTAGTAAACCGGCAGGGGCGAGGAGTGAGCAGTTCTTC. As protein: CSASKPAGARSEQFF.

Only a few counts were recorded for this clonotype. J is TRBJ1-2 and V is TRBV5-6; the D gene is possibly TRBD1 (5 bases). Per the germline V gene, CDR1 is SGHDT and CDR2 is YYEEEE. V was clipped by 0 bases and J by 2 bases, with 11 bases between them. CDR3 length equals 15 residues. The DNA for the CDR3 is TGTGCCAGCAGCTTGGGGGGGGACTCGAACTATGGCTACACCTTC. This sequence encodes CASSLGGDSNYGYTF. The full variable domain, in which reference TRBV5-6 and TRBJ1-2 provide the parts outside the CDR3, is DAGVTQSPTHLIKTRGQQVTLRCSPKSGHDTVSWYQQALGQGPQFIFQYYEEEERQRGNFPDRFSGHQFPNYSSELNVNALLLGDSALYLCASSLGGDSNYGYTFGSGTRLTVV.

This clonotype was seen many times. The DNA for the CDR3 is TGTGCCAGCTCACCACGGTGGCGCTCTGGGGCCAACGTCCTGACTTTC. Its translation is CASSPRWRSGANVLTF. The rearrangement links TRBV18 to TRBJ2-6, with D unresolved. The CDR3 loop spans 16 amino acids. The V gene's germline CDR1 is KGHSH and CDR2 LQKENI. V gave up 1 base and J gave up 0 bases, with 7 bases separating them.

This clonotype was counted at least ten times. The junction departs from the called germline gene at one end, perhaps through a read error. J is TRBJ1-3 and V is TRBV7-2; the D is unclear. The CDR3 length is 14 residues. CDR1 SGHTA and CDR2 FQGNSA come from the germline V gene. Here the CDR3 DNA reads TGTGCCAGCAGCGAAAGCGCTGTAGGAACCACCATATATTTT. It is translated as CASSESAVGTTIYF.

This clonotype has a count of ten or more. This chain links TRBV6-5 with TRBJ2-7; D remains unclear. Germline V gene sequence: CDR1 MNHEY, CDR2 SVGAGI. This CDR3 is built from 18 residues. The ends were cut back, 0 bases at V and 2 bases at J, with 20 bases in the middle. Here the CDR3 DNA reads TGTGCCAGCAGTTACTCCTCGAGCCCTTCGCTTAAAACCTACGAGCAGTACTTC. This encodes CASSYSSSPSLKTYEQYF.